Following are 28 T cell receptor beta chains from one sample sequenced in a study of beta chain features in type 1 diabetes. Findings and caveats of the study: There was a moderate but significant shortening of TCRB CDR3s in all four CD4+ subsets of Type 1 diabetes patients.

Their antigen targets remain unknown. Expressed TCRB transcripts were sequenced after all isolated RNA was converted to cDNA. The protocol was immunoSEQ multiplex PCR, while the TCRdb copy is restricted to in-frame clones and leaves out a portion. The table shows roughly 340,000 clones, with 10% to 15% occurring only once. The sample was naive CD4+ T cells from blood. The receptor set was obtained from a woman younger than 35 with type 1 diabetes.

The sample holds a few counts of this clone. V usage is TRBV14 and J usage is TRBJ2-7, with 12 bases fitting TRBD2. Germline lookup yields CDR1 SGHDN and CDR2 FVKESK. CDR3 length equals 18 residues. V shed 4 bases, J shed 2 bases, and the junction held 12 bases outside the gene matches. The CDR3 loop is CASSLLGGLAGRTYEQYF. The DNA for the CDR3 is TGTGCCAGCAGCCTTCTTGGCGGACTAGCGGGGCGGACCTACGAGCAGTACTTC.

The V call is TRBV5-1, the J call TRBJ1-5; D uncertain. V lost 4 bases to trimming and J lost 2 bases, with 16 bases between them. This CDR3 region has 16 residues. Germline CDR1 and CDR2: SGHRS and YFSETQ. The CDR3 reads CASSLDGSSGNQPQHF. The DNA for the CDR3 is TGCGCCAGCAGCCTCGACGGGTCCTCTGGCAATCAGCCCCAGCATTTT.

This clone came up a few times. The rearrangement joins TRBV13 to TRBJ2-7, with TRBD2 as a possible D gene (6 bases). The CDR3 extends over 14 amino acids. The V and J ends lost 5 bases and 3 bases respectively, with 14 bases between them. CDR1 and CDR2 from the germline V gene are PRHDT and FYEKMQ (reference sequence). DNA for the CDR3: TGTGCCAGCAGCCGGGCGGGAATCGGCTACGAGCAGTACTTC. This translates into CASSRAGIGYEQYF. Full variable domain (rest looked up from reference TRBV13 and TRBJ2-7): AAGVIQSPRHLIKEKRETATLKCYPIPRHDTVYWYQQGPGQDPQFLISFYEKMQSDKGSIPDRFSAQQFSDYHSELNMSSLELGDSALYFCASSRAGIGYEQYFGPGTRLTVT.

The DNA for the CDR3 is TGTGCCAGCAGAGGAACAGGGGGGTTATGGACCTACACCTTC. Amino acid sequence: CASRGTGGLWTYTF. This chain links TRBV5-6 with TRBJ1-2, with 8 bases lining up with TRBD1. CDR1 is SGHDT and CDR2 is YYEEEE in the germline V gene. Germline trimming cut 5 bases from V and 10 bases from J; bases unmatched to any gene: 13. CDR3 length: 14 amino acids.

This clone was picked up a small number of times. This chain uses TRBV19 with TRBJ2-1; no definite D call. The CDR3 is 15 residues long. Per germline, CDR1 LNHDA and CDR2 SQIVND (reference sequence). V lost 4 bases and J 2 bases, leaving 12 bases between the germline ends. CDR3 sequence: CASSSYVETYNEQFF. For the CDR3, the DNA is TGTGCCAGTAGTAGCTACGTAGAGACCTACAATGAGCAGTTCTTC.

This chain connects TRBV7-2 to TRBJ2-1, with TRBD1 as a possible D gene (6 bases). V lost 4 bases and J 4 bases, leaving 17 bases between the germline ends. The CDR3 spans 16 residues. Germline V CDR1 and CDR2: SGHTA, FQGNSA. CDR3 residues: CASSSGQPRRYNEQFF. In DNA form, the CDR3 reads TGTGCCAGCAGCTCCGGACAGCCTCGCAGGTACAATGAGCAGTTCTTC.

This sequence joins TRBV7-8 and TRBJ2-7; the D gene is possibly TRBD1 (7 bases). V lost 5 bases to trimming and J lost 3 bases, with 17 bases between them. This CDR3 has 15 residues. CDR1 and CDR2 (germline): SGHVS, FQNEAQ. CDR3 region: CASSPNRGLDYEQYF. The DNA for the CDR3 is TGTGCCAGCAGCCCGAACAGGGGACTTGACTACGAGCAGTACTTC.

This rearrangement joins TRBV7-9 to TRBJ1-1, with D perhaps matching TRBD1 (5 bases). The V end lost 11 bases, the J end lost 1 base, and 14 bases lay between the germline ends. The germline V gene has CDR1 SEHNR and CDR2 FQNEAQ (reference sequence). The CDR3 extends over 13 amino acids. Here the CDR3 reads CAPSRQQNTEAFF. The CDR3 DNA is TGTGCCCCGTCACGACAGCAGAACACTGAAGCTTTCTTT.

A few counts support this clone. The chain combines TRBV2 with TRBJ2-4; D is ambiguous. The V end was cut by 7 bases, the J end by 6 bases, with 13 bases between. CDR1 is SNHLY and CDR2 is FYNNEI in the germline V gene. This CDR3 spans 13 amino acids. The CDR3 nucleotides are TGTGCCAGCACCCACCCAGGTTCAAACATTCAGTACTTC. It codes for CASTHPGSNIQYF. Based on the CDR3 plus reference TRBV2 and TRBJ2-4, the full variable domain is EPEVTQTPSHQVTQMGQEVILRCVPISNHLYFYWYRQILGQKVEFLVSFYNNEISEKSEIFDDQFSVERPDGSNFTLKIRSTKLEDSAMYFCASTHPGSNIQYFGAGTRLSVL.

The V gene is TRBV6-5, the J gene TRBJ2-4, with 8 bases aligning to TRBD2. This CDR3 region has 15 residues. The germline CDR1 and CDR2 sequences are MNHEY and SVGAGI. The V and J ends lost 6 bases and 6 bases, in that order; junction bases with no gene match: 10. For the CDR3, the DNA is TGTGCCAGCAGCGTAACCGGGACTAGAGGAAACATTCAGTACTTC. It is translated as CASSVTGTRGNIQYF.

CDR3: CASRGGTSGVSYEQYF. As DNA, the CDR3 is TGCGCCAGCAGAGGAGGGACTAGCGGGGTTTCCTACGAGCAGTACTTC. The V and J genes are TRBV5-1 and TRBJ2-7, with 13 positions matching TRBD2. The junction had 6 bases not matched to a gene; V was cut back by 5 bases and J by 1 base. The CDR3 totals 16 residues. Germline V gene data show CDR1 as SGHRS and CDR2 as YFSETQ.

This clone was observed a few times. The chain combines TRBV6-5 with TRBJ1-1; D is unclear. The CDR3 sequence is 13 residues long. Germline V gene sequence: CDR1 MNHEY, CDR2 SVGAGI. Between the trimmed V and J ends, which lost 2 bases and 1 base, there was a span of 5 bases. CDR3: CASSYGWNTEAFF. DNA for the CDR3: TGTGCCAGCAGTTACGGCTGGAACACTGAAGCTTTCTTT.

This sequence joins TRBV6-6 and TRBJ2-5; a possible D gene is TRBD1 (6 bases). Trimming pared 5 bases from V and 7 bases from J, leaving 17 bases between. Germline V gene lookup returns CDR1 MNHNY and CDR2 SVGAGI (reference sequence). The CDR3 runs to 14 residues. The CDR3 coding sequence is TGTGCCAGCAGTGACGGACAGATACGGGGGACCCAGTACTTC. This translates into CASSDGQIRGTQYF.

This clone occurred a few times. The rearrangement uses TRBV28 and TRBJ2-7; D not resolved. Germline CDR1 reads MDHEN; CDR2 reads SYDVKM. The V end lost 4 bases, the J end lost 2 bases, and 3 bases lay between the germline ends. This CDR3 is built from 11 residues. Here the CDR3 DNA reads TGTGCCAGCAGTTCAACCTACGAGCAGTACTTC. This codes for CASSSTYEQYF.

The chain uses TRBV29-1 and TRBJ1-2; 7 nucleotides line up with TRBD1. V lost 4 bases, J lost 3 bases, and 2 bases stayed unmatched. The CDR3 is 12 residues long. Germline V gives CDR1 SQVTM, CDR2 ANQGSEA. CDR3 nucleotides: TGCAGCGTTGCCCAGGGGGACTATGGCTACACCTTC. The encoded protein is CSVAQGDYGYTF.

The rearrangement uses TRBV11-2 and TRBJ2-7; the match to TRBD2 covers 11 bases. With V trimmed by 5 bases and J by 1 base, 4 bases remained unmatched. The CDR3 has 15 residues. In germline, CDR1 is SGHAT, CDR2 FQNNGV. This CDR3 reads CASSPIAGGSYEQYF. The CDR3 nucleotides read TGTGCCAGCAGCCCGATAGCGGGAGGGTCCTACGAGCAGTACTTC.

This clone has more than one count but fewer than ten. The J gene is TRBJ2-1, the V gene TRBV18; TRBD2 matches at 11 bases. From germline, CDR1 is KGHSH and CDR2 LQKENI. J was trimmed by 8 bases and V by 4 bases; bases with no gene match: 19. The CDR3 contains 19 residues. CDR3: CASSQNYYSGRARGDEQFF. In DNA form, the CDR3 reads TGTGCCAGCTCACAGAACTACTATAGCGGGAGGGCTCGTGGAGATGAGCAGTTCTTC.

This clone was seen only a few times. The CDR3 here is CASSSPSTDTQYF. CDR3 nucleotide sequence: TGTGCCAGCAGCTCCCCTAGCACAGATACGCAGTATTTT. The rearrangement joins TRBV7-3 to TRBJ2-3; no firm D call. Trimming pared 4 bases from V and 0 bases from J, leaving 5 bases between. The CDR3 covers 13 residues. Germline CDR1 reads SGHTA; CDR2 reads FQGTGA.

The rearrangement uses TRBV14 and TRBJ2-1, with 8 bases matching TRBD2. Germline loops: CDR1 SGHDN, CDR2 FVKESK. Trimming at V came to 1 base and at J to 4 bases, leaving 3 bases not matched to a gene. The CDR3 loop spans 15 amino acids. The CDR3 nucleotides are TGTGCCAGCAGCCAAGGCCTAGCGGGTTACAATGAGCAGTTCTTC. This sequence encodes CASSQGLAGYNEQFF.

The chain combines TRBV7-2 with TRBJ1-2; D is perhaps TRBD1 (6 bases). The CDR3 runs 14 residues. Trimming stripped 1 base from V and 8 bases from J, with 14 bases between. From germline, CDR1 is SGHTA and CDR2 FQGNSA. The CDR3 protein is CASSLVAQGSGYTF. As DNA, the CDR3 is TGTGCCAGCAGCTTAGTAGCACAGGGAAGCGGCTACACCTTC.

This clone has only a few counts. The rearrangement uses TRBV5-4 and TRBJ2-2; D is ambiguous. The V and J ends lost 4 bases and 4 bases respectively, with 5 bases between them. The CDR3 covers 12 residues. The germline CDR1 and CDR2 sequences are SGHNT and YYREEE (reference sequence). This CDR3 is CASSLPTGELFF. The CDR3, as DNA: TGTGCCAGCAGCCTCCCCACCGGGGAGCTGTTTTTT.

The chain joins TRBV27 to TRBJ2-7, with D maybe TRBD1 (6 bases). Trimming left V 1 base short and J 6 bases short, with 16 bases between. This CDR3 contains 15 residues. From germline, CDR1 is MNHEY and CDR2 SMNVEV (reference sequence). CDR3 nucleotides: TGTGCCAGCAGTTTATGGGTGGCAGGGGAGAGCGAGCAGTACTTC. Its protein is CASSLWVAGESEQYF.

The rearrangement links TRBV27 to TRBJ1-2; no reliable D call. V lost 8 bases to trimming and J lost 2 bases, with 12 bases between them. Germline-derived CDR1 and CDR2 are MNHEY and SMNVEV (reference sequence). The CDR3 totals 13 residues. The CDR3 bases are TGTGCCAGCGGACGGACGGGGAACTATGGCTACACCTTC. It encodes CASGRTGNYGYTF.

The chain has TRBV10-3 and TRBJ2-1; D is perhaps TRBD2 (5 bases). Per the germline V gene, CDR1 is ENHRY and CDR2 is SYGVKD. V lost 2 bases and J lost 7, with 9 bases in between. The CDR3 has 13 residues. In nucleotides, the CDR3 is TGTGCCATCAGTGAGGGACTCAGAAATGAGCAGTTCTTC. It encodes CAISEGLRNEQFF.

The V call is TRBV18, the J call TRBJ2-1; 11 nucleotides match TRBD2. The CDR3 consists of 15 residues. The germline V gene has CDR1 KGHSH and CDR2 LQKENI. The V segment lost 6 bases and the J segment 10 bases; nucleotides outside the gene matches: 11. The CDR3 reads CASSATSGSEREQFF. CDR3 DNA: TGTGCCAGCTCGGCCACTAGCGGGAGTGAGAGGGAGCAGTTCTTC.

V gene TRBV19 combines with J gene TRBJ2-5; the match to TRBD1 covers 7 bases. The length of the CDR3 is 13 residues. Per germline, CDR1 LNHDA and CDR2 SQIVND (reference sequence). V shed 4 bases, J shed 9 bases, and the junction held 8 bases outside the gene matches. The CDR3 DNA follows: TGTGCCAGTAGTACTGGGACAGCCATTCCCCAGTACTTC. Encoded protein: CASSTGTAIPQYF.

This clone was seen a handful of times. V gene TRBV27 combines with J gene TRBJ2-7; no clear D gene. Trimming stripped 2 bases from V and 3 bases from J, with 11 bases between. The CDR3 runs to 14 residues. CDR1 MNHEY and CDR2 SMNVEV come from the germline V gene (reference sequence). DNA of the CDR3: TGTGCCAGCAGTTTAAAGTACAGAGACTACGAGCAGTACTTC. The encoded protein is CASSLKYRDYEQYF.

This clone has only a few counts. This sequence joins TRBV13 and TRBJ2-1; perhaps TRBD1 as D (6 bases). The length of the CDR3 is 13 residues. Trimming removed 5 bases from V and 13 bases from J, with 18 bases in between. Germline CDR1 and CDR2: PRHDT and FYEKMQ (reference sequence). This CDR3 reads CASSETITGRQFF. The DNA for the CDR3 is TGTGCCAGCAGCGAGACTATAACAGGGCGCCAGTTCTTC.